This T cell receptor beta chain was captured in a study of OX40 agonist ivuxolimab in advanced cancers. The wider study: A history of anti-PD-1, anti-PD-L1 or anti-CTLA-4 therapy was acceptable, and approximately 41% had some.

This clone occurred a few times. The target antigen is unknown. The study, taken as a whole, reports: Some of the nonresponding patients also showed low levels of normalized T-cell clonal expansion.

Clones were read by immunoSEQ multiplex PCR, and TCRdb kept only the in-frame ones, dropping some. This table has tens of thousands of clones, approximately 83% appearing once. Germline CDR1 and CDR2: GTSNPN and SVGIG (reference sequence). The ends were cut back, 4 bases at V and 7 bases at J, with 14 bases in the middle. CDR3 size: 14 residues. The timepoints at which blood was sampled were baseline, cycle 4 day 1, and cycle 7 day 1. The source is an adult with an advanced solid tumor such as melanoma, head and neck, liver or kidney cancer. The material was CD4+ or CD8+ T cells sorted from blood, obtained in a trial of the OX40 agonist ivuxolimab. This chain connects TRBV30 to TRBJ1-6, with D perhaps TRBD1 (6 bases). CDR3 sequence: CAWKRDISNSPLHF. DNA of the CDR3: TGTGCCTGGAAAAGGGACATCTCGAATTCACCCCTCCACTTT.